This TCR beta chain was recorded in a study of Tregs in tolerant kidney transplant recipients. Whole-study results and caveats: Donor-specific Treg expansion exceeded global Treg expansion in tolerant patients, suggesting antigen drive. Validation in larger populations is needed because few patients were studied.

Comment on this clone: Its antigen remains unknown.

This CDR3 has 16 amino acids. The germline V gene encodes CDR1 SGHNT and CDR2 YYREEE (reference sequence). Trimming cost V 4 bases and J 3 bases, with 17 bases left between them. Related graft donors supplied nonmyeloablative bone marrow transplants, and mixed chimerism was transient. CD4+CD25+CD127- Tregs, CD4+CD25- non-Tregs, CD4 and CD8 cells were sorted. Clones were read by immunoSEQ multiplex PCR, and TCRdb kept only the in-frame ones, dropping some. The sample consists of fewer than 95,000 clones, over 85% of them appearing once. The receptor comes from a human patient who received a combined kidney and bone marrow transplant. Some T cells may originate from the graft donor. V is TRBV5-4 and J is TRBJ2-1; no clear D gene. The sequencing here drew on CD4+ T cells from blood (PBMCs), taken 12 months after the transplant. The CDR3 region is CASSPGAPSFYNEQFF. The CDR3 nucleotides are TGTGCCAGCAGCCCTGGAGCCCCCTCGTTCTACAATGAGCAGTTCTTC.